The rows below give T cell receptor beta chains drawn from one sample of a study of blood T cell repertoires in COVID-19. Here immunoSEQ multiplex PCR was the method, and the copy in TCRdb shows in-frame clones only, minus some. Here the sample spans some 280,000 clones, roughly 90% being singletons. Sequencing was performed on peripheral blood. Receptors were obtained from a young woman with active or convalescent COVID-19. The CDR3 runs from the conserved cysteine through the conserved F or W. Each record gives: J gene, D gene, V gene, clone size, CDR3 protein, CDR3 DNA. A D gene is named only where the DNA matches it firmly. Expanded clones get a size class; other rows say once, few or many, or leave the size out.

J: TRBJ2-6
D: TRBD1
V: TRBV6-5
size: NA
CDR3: CASRVTGNGANVLTF
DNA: TGTGCCAGCCGCGTGACAGGGAACGGGGCCAACGTCCTGACTTTC

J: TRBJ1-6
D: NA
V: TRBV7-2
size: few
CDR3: CASSSPGSSYNSPLHF
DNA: TGTGCCAGCAGCTCCCCGGGAAGCTCCTATAATTCACCCCTCCACTTT

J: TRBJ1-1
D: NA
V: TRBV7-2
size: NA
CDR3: CASSLEWSDTEAFF
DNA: TGTGCCAGCAGCTTAGAGTGGTCGGACACTGAAGCTTTCTTT

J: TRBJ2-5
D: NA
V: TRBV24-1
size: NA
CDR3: CATSAPEAGDQETQYF
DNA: TGTGCCACCAGTGCGCCGGAGGCCGGGGATCAAGAGACCCAGTACTTC

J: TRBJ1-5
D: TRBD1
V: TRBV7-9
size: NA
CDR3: CASGQGLNQPQHF
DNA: TGTGCCAGCGGACAGGGACTTAATCAGCCCCAGCATTTT

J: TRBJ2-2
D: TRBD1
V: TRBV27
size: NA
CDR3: CASSSSGDRLNTGELFF
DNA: TGTGCCAGCAGTTCCTCCGGGGACAGGCTGAACACCGGGGAGCTGTTTTTT

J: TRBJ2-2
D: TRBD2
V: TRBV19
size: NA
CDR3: CASSMLAGGPTGELFF
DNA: TGTGCCAGTAGTATGCTAGCGGGGGGGCCCACCGGGGAGCTGTTTTTT

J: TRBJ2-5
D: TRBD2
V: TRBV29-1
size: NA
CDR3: CSVDSGGATETQYF
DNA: TGCAGCGTTGATAGCGGGGGGGCCACGGAGACCCAGTACTTC

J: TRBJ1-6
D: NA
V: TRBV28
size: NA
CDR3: CASSFPGSLGSPLHF
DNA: TGTGCCAGCAGTTTCCCAGGGTCATTGGGTTCACCCCTCCACTTT

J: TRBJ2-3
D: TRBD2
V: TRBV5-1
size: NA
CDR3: CASSFGTSGGTDTQYF
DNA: TGCGCCAGCAGCTTCGGGACTAGCGGGGGCACAGATACGCAGTATTTT

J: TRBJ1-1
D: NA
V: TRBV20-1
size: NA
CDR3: CSASGLTEAFF
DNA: TGCAGTGCTAGTGGGCTCACTGAAGCTTTCTTT

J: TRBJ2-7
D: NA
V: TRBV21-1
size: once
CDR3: CASTVGATGPPYEQYF
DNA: TGTGCCAGCACTGTAGGGGCGACAGGGCCCCCCTACGAGCAGTACTTC

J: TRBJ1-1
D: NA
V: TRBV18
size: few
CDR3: CASSHSENTEAFF
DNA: TGTGCCAGCTCACATTCAGAGAACACTGAAGCTTTCTTT

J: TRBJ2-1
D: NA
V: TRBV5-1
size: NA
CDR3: CASSLSYEQFF
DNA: TGCGCCAGCAGCTTGTCATATGAGCAGTTCTTC

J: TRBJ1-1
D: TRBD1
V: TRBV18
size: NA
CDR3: CASSPQGGNTEAFF
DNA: TGTGCCAGCTCACCGCAGGGGGGGAACACTGAAGCTTTCTTT

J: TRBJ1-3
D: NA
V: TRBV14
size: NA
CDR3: CASSQFGFRETGAGNTIYF
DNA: TGTGCCAGCAGCCAATTTGGGTTCCGAGAGACTGGTGCTGGAAACACCATATATTTT